Included here is one T cell receptor beta chain sequence, with context. Its antigen remains undetermined. Qualities for individual bases were not recorded, and no much larger clone is one base off. Using the deep immunoSEQ assay, multiplex PCR amplified TCR CDR3 regions from genomic DNA. Genomic DNA extracted from each cell subset was distributed evenly over all wells of several immunoSEQ 96-well plates, and each plate served as one replicate. For sorted subsets, about 200 ng genomic DNA, equal to 30,000 or so T cell genomes, was loaded into each replicate PCR. Purified libraries were measured with a Qubit 3.0 fluorometer, size-checked on a Bioanalyzer 2100, and measured again with the KAPA Library Quantification kit. Every immunoSEQ 96-well plate was sequenced on a dedicated single-read 150-cycle Illumina NextSeq 550 flow cell. The paper's data handling went like this. Because the immunoSEQ output held only junctional sequences and lacked quality scores, the filtering could not match the filtering applied to full-length reads. Sequences were annotated with PyIR, a Python wrapper for IgBLAST v1.9, using IMGT germline references to assign V/J genes and CDR3. Reads were filtered out if the reads had weak V/J assignments (E-value above 1e-6), no CDR3, stop codons, out-of-frame junctions, or ambiguous translated residues. V3J clonotypes were defined by identical inferred V gene, J gene, and CDR3 amino acid sequence. To compute the percentage overlap between repertoires, the number of shared unique clonotypes was divided by the size of the smaller repertoire. RTK rarefaction, the Chao1 estimator, and Recon v2.1 estimates of unobserved clonotypes were used to assess repertoire richness. OLGA was used to compute generation probabilities for all TCRbeta clonotypes that the gDNA method yielded from a handful of donors. Drawn from immuneACCESS, this table holds only the in-frame rearrangements with V and J called that TCRdb kept. Clones are partly lost; checked studies trace under half to an unresolved V gene and leave the rest unexplained. D and trimming were read from the DNA, whereas the V and J calls and clone size are those reported in that table. This sample gives around 2,000,000 clones in total; over 85% of them show up just once. The ten largest clonotypes hold more than 0.95% of the sample.

Per the germline V gene, SGDLS is the CDR1 and YYNGEE is the CDR2. Clipping removes 3 bases from V and 3 bases from J, with 3 as the unmatched junction base count. The CDR3 runs 15 amino acids, cysteine and phenylalanine included. The sequence is cut down to CDR3 DNA, 45 bases in frame from base 1. CD8 naive samples consisted of CD45RO-negative cells that were positively selected for CCR7, yielding a CD45RA+CCR7+ population without TemRA cells. The donors were healthy, HIV-negative adults with no recently reported acute infections or vaccinations. Every donor was a Caucasian adult residing in Nashville, Tennessee, USA. Blood was collected by leukapheresis, and PBMCs were isolated by Ficoll-Histopaque density gradient centrifugation and then cryopreserved in liquid nitrogen vapor phase. Analytical flow cytometry was used to check the purity and quantity of each magnetically sorted T cell population. Genomic DNA was isolated from each sorted fraction and quantified by UV absorbance on a Nanodrop 2000c.

The entry originates in a study of shared clonotypes between healthy human individuals (TCRdb year 2020). Background on the whole study: A couple of women and a few men aged 18 to 49 years were included in the cohort. Each donor's leukapheresis produced roughly between roughly 0.9 and 9 billion PBMCs. Libraries were prepared and TCR repertoires were sequenced by different laboratories using diverse techniques, in order to increase sequencing depth and limit assay-specific biases. The study deeply sequenced blood TCR repertoires of about five healthy adults to estimate repertoire size and the extent of clonotype sharing between individuals. Per donor, three plates each were used for CD4 naive and CD4 memory, two for CD8 naive, and one for CD8 memory. What the work shows at the level of the full study, not this receptor alone: The small number of donors limited the genetic and exposure-history diversity represented. Incomplete sequencing was indicated by rarefaction of sorted-subset datasets, despite the large sequencing depth. Naive subsets generally had larger estimated clonotype richness than memory subsets. Across several donors, 4.5% to 6.5% of naive CD4, 3% to 3.5% of naive CD8, around 2.1% of memory CD4, and 0.4% of memory CD8 clonotypes were shared. Sampling was restricted to blood, and TCR repertoires in tissue are likely to differ from TCR repertoires in blood. Pairwise subsampling led to the expectation that sequencing depth would affect the degree of clonotype sharing among donors. Compared with non-shared clonotypes, the clonotypes found in all four sorted-subset donors had higher generation probabilities.

Sequenced sample: naive CD8+ T cells sorted from blood. In light of the paper, this sample's cell subset or site label describes: CD45RA+CCR7+. The sequence joins TRBV9 to TRBJ2-1; TRBD2 agrees with 10 junctional bases. This TCR came from a man younger than 30 in good health. The nucleotide sequence reads TGTGCCAGCAGCGAACTAGCGGGGCTCTACAATGAGCAGTTCTTC. This yields the protein CASSELAGLYNEQFF.